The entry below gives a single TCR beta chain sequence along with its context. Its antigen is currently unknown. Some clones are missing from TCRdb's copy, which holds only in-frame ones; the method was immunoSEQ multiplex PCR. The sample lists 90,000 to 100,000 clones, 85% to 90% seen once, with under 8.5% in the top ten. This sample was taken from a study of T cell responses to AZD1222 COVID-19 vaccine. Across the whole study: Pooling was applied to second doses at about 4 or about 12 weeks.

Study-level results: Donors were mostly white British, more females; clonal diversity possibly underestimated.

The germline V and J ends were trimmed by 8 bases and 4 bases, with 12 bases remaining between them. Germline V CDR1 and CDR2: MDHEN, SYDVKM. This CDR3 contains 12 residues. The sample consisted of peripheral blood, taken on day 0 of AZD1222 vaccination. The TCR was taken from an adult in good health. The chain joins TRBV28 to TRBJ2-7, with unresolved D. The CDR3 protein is CASGQSSYEQYF. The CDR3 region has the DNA TGTGCCAGCGGCCAGAGTTCTTACGAGCAGTACTTC.